A selection of T cell receptor beta chains follows, all from one sample in a study of blood T cell repertoires in COVID-19. This table comes from immunoSEQ multiplex PCR, and its TCRdb copy is limited to in-frame clones, with some not included. The sample comprises fewer than 200,000 clones, 84% of which are singletons, and roughly 7% rests with the top ten. The material sequenced was peripheral blood. The origin of the receptors is a human donor in a cohort sampled during active COVID-19. The CDR3 runs from the conserved cysteine through the conserved F or W. D genes are given only for firm matches. Size is stated for part of the rows, as once, few or many counts, or as a class when the clone is expanded.

>TRBD1|-|TRBV29-1|TRBJ1-3
TGCAGCGGTGGGGACAGAGGAAACACCATATATTTT
CSGGDRGNTIYF
>TRBD2|few|TRBV19|TRBJ2-7
TGTGCCAGTAGGAGCGGGGTGGAGCAGTACTTC
CASRSGVEQYF
>-|-|TRBV12-5|TRBJ2-5
TGTGCTAGTGGTTTGGCCCCTAGAGTCAAGACCCAGTACTTC
CASGLAPRVKTQYF
>TRBD2|once|TRBV4-2|TRBJ2-7
TGTGCCAGCAGCCAAGGTCGACTAGCGGGGGGCTACGAGCAGTACTTC
CASSQGRLAGGYEQYF
>TRBD1|-|TRBV5-1|TRBJ1-4
TGCGCCAGCAGCCCGGGACAGGGAAGTGAAAAACTGTTTTTT
CASSPGQGSEKLFF
>-|once|TRBV30|TRBJ2-3
TGTGCCTGGGAAACGGGGAGCACAGATACGCAGTATTTT
CAWETGSTDTQYF
>TRBD1|-|TRBV28|TRBJ1-1
TGTGCCAGCAGTTTAGTGGGTCGGACAGGAGCGTGGAACACTGAAGCTTTCTTT
CASSLVGRTGAWNTEAFF
>-|-|TRBV19|TRBJ2-3
TGTGCCAGTAGTATTAAGGCAGGGAGCACAGATACGCAGTATTTT
CASSIKAGSTDTQYF
>-|once|TRBV7-6|TRBJ2-6
TGTGCCAGCAGCACAGGGCCCCCCAGGCACTCTGGGGCCAACGTCCTGACTTTC
CASSTGPPRHSGANVLTF
>TRBD1|once|TRBV5-4|TRBJ2-5
TGTGCCAGCAGTCCTGGACAGGGGTACCAAGAGACCCAGTACTTC
CASSPGQGYQETQYF
>TRBD2|-|TRBV19|TRBJ2-1
TGTGCCAGTAGTATACGGGGACTACGAAGTGGCCGGGGCTCCTACAATGAGCAGTTCTTC
CASSIRGLRSGRGSYNEQFF
>-|-|TRBV19|TRBJ1-5
TGTGCCAGTAGTTCCGGTCGCGAGGGATGGGAACCCCAGCATTTT
CASSSGREGWEPQHF
>-|-|TRBV9|TRBJ2-2
TGTGCCAGCAGCGTAGCCTTACGAGACACCGGGGAGCTGTTTTTT
CASSVALRDTGELFF
>-|-|TRBV10-3|TRBJ1-4
TGTGCCATCAGTGAGGGGGGCAGAGAAAAACTGTTTTTT
CAISEGGREKLFF
>-|-|TRBV15|TRBJ2-7
TGTGCCACCAGCAGTCCTAGGGTGGGGGGAAATGGCGAGCAGTACTTC
CATSSPRVGGNGEQYF
>-|-|TRBV25-1|TRBJ1-2
TGTGCCAGCAGTGAATCAGGTTATGGGGCCAGAGCTAACTATGGCTACACCTTC
CASSESGYGARANYGYTF
>-|-|TRBV5-6|TRBJ1-3
TGTGCCAGCAGCTTTGGTCTGGGGCAGACTGGAAACACCATATATTTT
CASSFGLGQTGNTIYF
>-|few|TRBV7-8|TRBJ2-3
TGTGCCAGCAGCCCTCGAGTGGTAACAGATACGCAGTATTTT
CASSPRVVTDTQYF
>TRBD1|-|TRBV4-2|TRBJ1-5
TGTGCCAGCAGCCAAGGAATGGGGACAGGGGGCCTCTTTGAGTATAGCAATCAGCCCCAGCATTTT
CASSQGMGTGGLFEYSNQPQHF
>TRBD2|-|TRBV6-1|TRBJ2-1
TGTGCCAGCAGTGAAATTAAGCGGGGGTTCTCCTACAATGAGCAGTTCTTC
CASSEIKRGFSYNEQFF
>-|once|TRBV7-2|TRBJ2-3
TGTGCCAGCAGCTTAGCGTCAGTAGATACGCAGTATTTT
CASSLASVDTQYF
>-|-|TRBV7-9|TRBJ1-3
TGTGCCAGCAGCTTCTCAGGGGCAGGAAACACCATATATTTT
CASSFSGAGNTIYF
>-|-|TRBV9|TRBJ1-2
TGTGCCAGCAGCGTAGACGCGGTGGACTATGGCTACACCTTC
CASSVDAVDYGYTF
>-|-|TRBV6-5|TRBJ1-2
TGTGCCAGCAGTTACTCCAGGGGATATGGCTACACCTTC
CASSYSRGYGYTF
>-|-|TRBV5-6|TRBJ1-6
TGTGCCAGCAGCTTGGCGGGTTATAATTCACCCCTCCACTTT
CASSLAGYNSPLHF
>-|once|TRBV10-3|TRBJ2-3
TGTGCCATCAGCTCTACCGGGGGTACAAGCACAGATACGCAGTATTTT
CAISSTGGTSTDTQYF
>TRBD2|-|TRBV5-4|TRBJ2-3
TGTGCCAGCAGCCGCGGAGCGGGGGGGCTAGCAGATACGCAGTATTTT
CASSRGAGGLADTQYF
>-|-|TRBV10-3|TRBJ1-4
TGTGCCATCAGTGGTGGGCAGGGAGGCGAAAAACTGTTTTTT
CAISGGQGGEKLFF
>-|-|TRBV5-1|TRBJ2-2
TGCGCCAGCAGCTTGAGCGGGTCGAACACCGGGGAGCTGTTTTTT
CASSLSGSNTGELFF
>-|-|TRBV6-5|TRBJ1-2
TGTGCCAGCAGTTACTCGAAGGCACGGGTTAACTATGGCTACACCTTC
CASSYSKARVNYGYTF
>TRBD1|-|TRBV19|TRBJ2-7
TGTGCCAGTAGTTCCCGACAGGGCGAGCAGTACTTC
CASSSRQGEQYF
>TRBD2|-|TRBV6-5|TRBJ2-2
TGTGCCAGCAGTTACTCGTCTAGCGGGGGGGCCGGGGAGCTGTTTTTT
CASSYSSSGGAGELFF
>-|-|TRBV3-1/TRBV3-2|TRBJ2-2
TGTGCCAGCAGCCAAGGGCCATCCGGGGAGCTGTTTTTT
CASSQGPSGELFF